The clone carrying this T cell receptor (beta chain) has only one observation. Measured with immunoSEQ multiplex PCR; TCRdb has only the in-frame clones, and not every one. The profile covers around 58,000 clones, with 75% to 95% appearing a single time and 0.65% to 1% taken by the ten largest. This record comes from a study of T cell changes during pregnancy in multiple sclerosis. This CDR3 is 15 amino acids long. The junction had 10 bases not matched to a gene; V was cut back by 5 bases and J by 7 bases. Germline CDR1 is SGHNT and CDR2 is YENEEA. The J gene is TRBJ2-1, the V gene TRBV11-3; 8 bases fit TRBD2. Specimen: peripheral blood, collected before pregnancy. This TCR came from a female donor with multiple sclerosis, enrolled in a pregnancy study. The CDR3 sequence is CASSLLGGGQNEQFF. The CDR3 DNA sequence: TGTGCCAGCAGCCTGCTCGGGGGGGGGCAAAATGAGCAGTTCTTC.